This TCR beta chain originates from a study of post-analysis software for immune sequencing data. Study-wide context: Relapsing-remitting, secondary progressive and progressive-relapsing courses of multiple sclerosis were included. The study, taken as a whole, reports: By F measure, samples from a shared preparation batch strongly co-clustered. Elevated frequency relative to controls characterized four or five TRBV segments in patients, TRBV5-6, TRBV5-1 and TRBV20-1 among them. Normalized Chao1 diversity was significantly lower in multiple sclerosis patients than in controls.

Notes on this clonotype: The antigen is undetermined.

Presence of unique molecular identifiers characterized the TCR beta cDNA libraries. TCRdb re-derived calls from the PCR reads in MiXCR, one entry per CDR3 protein. The sample holds 800,000 to 950,000 distinct CDR3 sequences, roughly 58% seen once. With V trimmed by 4 bases and J by 0 bases, 6 bases remained unmatched. This CDR3 has 15 amino acids. The sample taken for sequencing was blood. This chain joins TRBV12-3 or TRBV12-4 and TRBJ2-7; 7 nucleotides agree with TRBD2. The TCR was taken from a girl between 10 and 17 years old with multiple sclerosis. CDR3 in amino acids: CASSSWDYLSYEQYF. The CDR3 nucleotides read TGTGCCAGCAGTTCTTGGGACTACCTCTCCTACGAGCAGTACTTC.